The T cell receptor beta chain described here comes from a study of PD-1 blockade in classical Hodgkin lymphoma. Sequencing was performed with immunoSEQ multiplex PCR; in TCRdb, only in-frame clones are kept and a portion is missing. The sample lists around 20,000 clones; roughly nine tenths were seen once. Specified time point: newly diagnosed, previously untreated cHL patient sample. Magnetic depletion of unwanted cells isolated CD4+ T cells from thawed PBMCs. Overall study results and limits: TCR diversity at baseline was reported to be reduced in newly diagnosed patients relative to healthy donors.

A note on this clone: As yet, its antigen is unknown.

Sequencing was performed on CD4+ T cells from blood. This TCR came from a human donor with classical Hodgkin lymphoma.

The CDR3 is CASNPGPSGGEETQYF. CDR3 DNA: TGTGCCAGCAACCCCGGCCCCAGCGGGGGGGAGGAGACCCAGTACTTC. The chain couples TRBV7-2 to TRBJ2-5; 10 bases align to TRBD2. With 7 bases clipped from V and 5 bases from J, the junction kept 13 bases outside the gene matches. Per germline, CDR1 SGHTA and CDR2 FQGNSA. CDR3 length equals 16 residues.